A single sample gave rise to the 17 T cell receptor beta chains below, sequenced in a study of blood T cell repertoires in COVID-19. The assay was immunoSEQ multiplex PCR, and TCRdb's table has in-frame clones only and misses some. The data show 40,000 to 60,000 clones, roughly 84% seen once. The material sequenced was peripheral blood. Receptors were obtained from a man aged 45 to 65 with active COVID-19.

The genes are TRBV14 and TRBJ2-7; no firm D call. Per germline, CDR1 SGHDN and CDR2 FVKESK. V lost 0 bases and J 4 bases, leaving 4 bases between the germline ends. This CDR3 spans 12 amino acids. Here the CDR3 reads CASSQDRYEQYF. The CDR3, as DNA: TGTGCCAGCAGCCAAGATAGATACGAGCAGTACTTC. Using reference TRBV14 and TRBJ2-7 for the parts outside the CDR3, the full variable domain is EAGVTQFPSHSVIEKGQTVTLRCDPISGHDNLYWYRRVMGKEIKFLLHFVKESKQDESGMPNNRFLAERTGGTYSTLKVQPAELEDSGVYFCASSQDRYEQYFGPGTRLTVT.

This chain uses TRBV5-1 with TRBJ1-4; 8 bases line up with TRBD1. The V gene end was trimmed by 4 bases and the J gene end by 7 bases; junction bases not matched to a gene: 9. The CDR3 spans 15 residues. The germline CDR1 and CDR2 sequences are SGHRS and YFSETQ. The CDR3 DNA is TGCGCCAGCAGCACAGGACAGGGAGGGATTGAAAAACTGTTTTTT. Protein sequence: CASSTGQGGIEKLFF. The full variable domain, with the rest looked up from reference TRBV5-1 and TRBJ1-4, is KAGVTQTPRYLIKTRGQQVTLSCSPISGHRSVSWYQQTPGQGLQFLFEYFSETQRNKGNFPGRFSGRQFSNSRSEMNVSTLELGDSALYLCASSTGQGGIEKLFFGSGTQLSVL.

The chain links TRBV29-1 to TRBJ1-1, with TRBD1 matching over 7 bases. CDR3 length: 12 residues. With V trimmed by 6 bases and J by 6 bases, 7 bases remained unmatched. Germline CDR1 reads SQVTM; CDR2 reads ANQGSEA. The CDR3 region has the DNA TGCAGCGTGAGACAGGGAAGTGCTGAAGCTTTCTTT. This codes for CSVRQGSAEAFF.

This chain joins TRBV2 and TRBJ2-7; 10 nucleotides align to TRBD1. The germline V gene has CDR1 SNHLY and CDR2 FYNNEI. CDR3 length equals 13 residues. Trimming at V came to 7 bases and at J to 3 bases, leaving 3 bases not matched to a gene. CDR3 nucleotide sequence: TGTGCCAGCAACCGGGACAGGGGCTACGAGCAGTACTTC. It is translated as CASNRDRGYEQYF.

The gene calls are TRBV3-1 (or the pseudogene TRBV3-2) and TRBJ2-2, with D unresolved. Trimming removed 5 bases from V and 4 bases from J, with 5 bases in between. Per the germline V gene, CDR1 is LGHDT and CDR2 is YNNKEL (reference sequence). The CDR3 totals 12 residues. The CDR3 nucleotides are TGTGCCAGCAGCGCCGGCACCGGGGAGCTGTTTTTT. Translating it yields CASSAGTGELFF.

The J gene is TRBJ1-2, the V gene TRBV2, with 7 positions matching TRBD1. The CDR3 has 14 amino acids. With V trimmed by 2 bases and J by 7 bases, 7 bases remained unmatched. In germline, CDR1 is SNHLY, CDR2 FYNNEI. The CDR3 nucleotides read TGTGCCAGCAGTGAACGACAGGGTGGTGGTGGCTACACCTTC. Encoded protein: CASSERQGGGGYTF.

This clone was seen a single time. The chain recombines TRBV5-1 with TRBJ2-3, with TRBD2 matching over 10 bases. With 7 bases clipped from V and 3 bases from J, the junction kept 5 bases outside the gene matches. Germline V gives CDR1 SGHRS, CDR2 YFSETQ. The CDR3 totals 14 residues. CDR3 coding DNA: TGCGCCAGCCGTAGCGGGGGGCCTACAGATACGCAGTATTTT. Translating it yields CASRSGGPTDTQYF.

The rearrangement links TRBV12-5 to TRBJ1-3, with D possibly being TRBD1 (6 bases). Germline lookup yields CDR1 LGHNT and CDR2 FRNRAP. The CDR3 totals 16 residues. V was shortened by 4 bases and J by 4 bases, with 17 bases between the two germline ends. In DNA form, the CDR3 reads TGTGCTAGTGGTTACCCATCGGGACACCACGGAAACACCATATATTTT. Translation gives CASGYPSGHHGNTIYF.

The rearrangement links TRBV19 to TRBJ2-7; 9 nucleotides align to TRBD2. The CDR3 covers 14 residues. The germline V gene has CDR1 LNHDA and CDR2 SQIVND (reference sequence). V was clipped by 5 bases and J by 5 bases; unmatched bases: 7. CDR3 nucleotides: TGTGCCAGTAGTTTAGCGGGGGATATCCACGAGCAGTACTTC. This translates into CASSLAGDIHEQYF. Using reference TRBV19 and TRBJ2-7 for the parts outside the CDR3, the full variable domain is DGGITQSPKYLFRKEGQNVTLSCEQNLNHDAMYWYRQDPGQGLRLIYYSQIVNDFQKGDIAEGYSVSREKKESFPLTVTSAQKNPTAFYLCASSLAGDIHEQYFGPGTRLTVT.

This rearrangement joins TRBV10-2 to TRBJ1-1, with D possibly matching TRBD1 (5 bases). From germline, CDR1 is WSHSY and CDR2 SAAADI. Trimming removed 6 bases at V and 1 base at J, with 15 bases between. The CDR3 consists of 15 residues. The CDR3 nucleotides read TGCGCCAGCAGAAAGAGTATGGGGGGGAACACTGAAGCTTTCTTT. It encodes CASRKSMGGNTEAFF.

V gene TRBV6-5 combines with J gene TRBJ2-3; a possible D gene is TRBD2 (6 bases). V gave up 2 bases and J gave up 2 bases, with 11 bases separating them. Germline assignment: CDR1 MNHEY and CDR2 SVGAGI. The CDR3 spans 15 residues. The CDR3 protein is CASSYRDSSTDTQYF. The CDR3 coding sequence is TGTGCCAGCAGTTACCGGGACTCCTCCACAGATACGCAGTATTTT.

The chain carries TRBV2 and TRBJ1-5; weak D call: TRBD1 (6 bases). The CDR3 contains 15 residues. Per germline, CDR1 SNHLY and CDR2 FYNNEI. The germline V and J ends were trimmed by 6 bases and 6 bases, with 18 bases remaining between them. The CDR3 reads CASSWDTTFRQPQHF. The CDR3 DNA reads TGTGCCAGCAGCTGGGACACCACTTTTCGTCAGCCCCAGCATTTT.

The rearrangement joins TRBV28 to TRBJ1-2, with D possibly being TRBD1 (6 bases). The CDR3 totals 13 residues. Germline values: CDR1 MDHEN, CDR2 SYDVKM. The V end lost 5 bases, the J end lost 8 bases, and 15 bases lay between the germline ends. CDR3 DNA: TGTGCCAGCAGTAGACAGGAGGTCCGGGGCTACACCTTC. It is translated as CASSRQEVRGYTF.

The CDR3 region is CASSPILAGGQETQYF. The CDR3 bases are TGTGCCAGCAGCCCTATATTAGCGGGGGGGCAAGAGACCCAGTACTTC. The chain has TRBV7-2 and TRBJ2-5, with 11 positions matching TRBD2. Per germline, CDR1 SGHTA and CDR2 FQGNSA. The CDR3 spans 16 residues. Losses at the gene ends were 5 bases for V and 2 bases for J; bases not matched to a gene: 7.

This clone appeared once. The rearrangement joins TRBV11-2 to TRBJ2-5; the D is unclear. The germline CDR1 and CDR2 sequences are SGHAT and FQNNGV. The CDR3 is 14 residues long. Trimming took 2 bases from V and 1 from J, leaving 8 bases between them. CDR3 protein: CASSLSSLQETQYF. The CDR3 region has the DNA TGTGCCAGCAGCTTAAGTAGCCTCCAAGAGACCCAGTACTTC.

This chain links TRBV5-4 with TRBJ2-1; TRBD2 matches at 7 bases. The germline CDR1 and CDR2 sequences are SGHNT and YYREEE (reference sequence). V dropped 0 bases and J dropped 4; count of bases not matched to a gene: 10. The CDR3 spans 17 residues. The DNA for the CDR3 is TGTGCCAGCAGCTTGGCGGGGAGGGGCAAAACTTACAATGAGCAGTTCTTC. Protein: CASSLAGRGKTYNEQFF. The full variable domain, completed using reference TRBV5-4 and TRBJ2-1, is ETGVTQSPTHLIKTRGQQVTLRCSSQSGHNTVSWYQQALGQGPQFIFQYYREEENGRGNFPPRFSGLQFPNYSSELNVNALELDDSALYLCASSLAGRGKTYNEQFFGPGTRLTVL.

The chain combines TRBV6-6 with TRBJ1-1, with a weak D call TRBD1 (6 bases). The CDR3 length is 21 residues. The V gene's germline CDR1 is MNHNY and CDR2 SVGAGI (reference sequence). V lost 5 bases to trimming and J lost 2 bases, with 33 bases between them. CDR3 residues: CASSPTDRRVGSYGSNTEAFF. In DNA, the CDR3 is TGTGCCAGCAGTCCAACGGACAGAAGGGTAGGGAGCTATGGGTCTAACACTGAAGCTTTCTTT.